A single T cell receptor beta chain is shown here with its context. Its target is unknown. The data were obtained in a study of graft-versus-host responses after intestinal transplantation. As for the study in general: Induction using anti-thymocyte globulin, followed by tacrolimus and steroids for about three years, was given to all recipients.

Profiled with immunoSEQ multiplex PCR; TCRdb holds only in-frame clones, not every one. The sample carries some 85,000 clones, around 90% recorded once. Notes on the study in general: An association linked early post-transplant HvG declines with peak circulating GvH clone levels. Subjects displaying graft-donor T cell macrochimerism possessed elevated graft-versus-host to host-versus-graft clonal ratios inside allografts. GvH clones were found in recipient marrow; some appeared first in ileum or blood.

The CDR3 spans 13 residues. V lost 3 bases and J 0 bases, leaving 6 bases between the germline ends. Germline V CDR1 and CDR2: LGHNA, YSLEER. The material was unstimulated CD8+ T cells sorted from spleen or lymph node cells, obtained before transplant. The TCR originated in a human donor who was the organ donor for an intestinal transplant. The chain combines TRBV4-3 with TRBJ2-7; no firm D call. The CDR3, as DNA: TGCGCCAGCAGCCACGGCGGCTCCTACGAGCAGTACTTC. This encodes CASSHGGSYEQYF.